This T cell receptor (beta chain) was sequenced in a study of early T cells in non-severe SARS-CoV-2 infection. Via MiXCR, TCRdb re-called the 5' RACE reads, giving one row per CDR3 protein. The sample shows tens of thousands of distinct CDR3 sequences, 8% to 9.5% of them seen only once. J gave up 2 bases and V 6 bases, and 4 bases lay outside the gene matches. The CDR3 runs to 14 residues. This clonotype was seen repeatedly, ten times or more. The gene calls are TRBV12-3 or TRBV12-4 and TRBJ2-3, with 8 bases identical to TRBD2. The TCR comes from an adult who was a healthcare worker with PCR-confirmed SARS-CoV-2 infection or an uninfected control (not recorded which). The sequencing input was whole blood. CDR3 sequence reads: CASSRSGDTDTQYF. The CDR3 region has the DNA TGTGCCAGCAGCCGTAGCGGGGACACAGATACGCAGTATTTT.